These 9 T cell receptor beta chains originate from one sample sequenced in a study of blood T cells in healthy people across ages. For the second PCR, which ran for about 6 to 11 cycles, a sample-barcoded 5' primer and a J-beta primer mix were used. A single record per CDR3 protein comes from TCRdb applying MiXCR to the 5' RACE reads. The sample has about 1,500,000 distinct CDR3 sequences, approximately 42% seen once. The sample taken for sequencing was blood. Source of these receptors: a woman younger than 35 in good health.

This clonotype showed up just a few times. V and J are TRBV28 and TRBJ1-2, with TRBD1 matching 12 bases. The CDR3 is 18 amino acids. Losses at the gene ends were 2 bases for V and 0 bases for J; bases not matched to a gene: 7. Germline V CDR1 and CDR2: MDHEN, SYDVKM. As DNA, the CDR3 is TGTGCCAGCAGTTTACCGGGACAGGGGGCGGTAACTAACTATGGCTACACCTTC. Translation: CASSLPGQGAVTNYGYTF.

V and J are TRBV20-1 and TRBJ2-5; maybe TRBD1 (6 bases). The CDR3 consists of 12 residues. The germline V and J ends were trimmed by 7 bases and 11 bases, with 20 bases remaining between them. Looked up from germline, CDR1 is DFQATT and CDR2 is SNEGSKA (reference sequence). CDR3 sequence reads: CSGGRTGNEQYF. The CDR3 region has the DNA TGCAGTGGGGGGCGGACCGGCAATGAGCAGTACTTC.

The CDR3: CASKSNRGDGRAFF. CDR3 nucleotides: TGTGCCAGCAAAAGTAACAGGGGAGACGGTCGAGCTTTCTTT. This chain links TRBV28 with TRBJ1-1, with 7 bases identical to TRBD1. V lost 7 bases to trimming and J lost 10 bases; unmatched junction nucleotides: 15. Germline V lookup: CDR1 MDHEN, CDR2 SYDVKM. The CDR3 is made up of 14 amino acids.

This chain connects TRBV4-1 to TRBJ1-2, with TRBD1 matching 8 bases. The CDR3 is made up of 16 amino acids. Trimming at V came to 0 bases and at J to 3 bases, leaving 6 bases not matched to a gene. In germline, CDR1 is MGHRA, CDR2 YSYEKL. CDR3 in amino acids: CASSQDRQGFHYGYTF. CDR3 DNA sequence: TGCGCCAGCAGCCAAGATAGACAGGGGTTTCACTATGGCTACACCTTC.

V is TRBV20-1 and J is TRBJ2-3; 13 nucleotides match TRBD2. The CDR3 covers 19 residues. J gave up 4 bases and V 0 bases, and 13 bases lay outside the gene matches. Germline assignment: CDR1 DFQATT and CDR2 SNEGSKA (reference sequence). The CDR3 protein is CSARDSTRTSGRGADTQYF. In DNA form, the CDR3 reads TGCAGTGCTAGAGATTCCACCAGGACTAGCGGGAGAGGAGCAGATACGCAGTATTTT.

This rearrangement joins TRBV7-6 to TRBJ2-1, with a tentative D call TRBD2 (6 bases). The V end was cut by 5 bases, the J end by 5 bases, with 19 bases between. Germline V gives CDR1 SGHVS, CDR2 FNYEAQ. The CDR3 is made up of 16 amino acids. The chain's CDR3 is CASSRDSGTGNNEQFF. CDR3 DNA: TGTGCCAGCAGCCGGGACTCCGGGACGGGCAACAATGAGCAGTTCTTC.

This clonotype was recorded once. J is TRBJ2-1 and V is TRBV29-1; TRBD1 matches at 9 bases. The CDR3 contains 17 residues. V lost 3 bases, J lost 5 bases, and 14 bases stayed unmatched. Germline loops: CDR1 SQVTM, CDR2 ANQGSEA. CDR3 loop: CSVESPGQGGGDNEQFF. As DNA, the CDR3 is TGCAGCGTTGAGAGCCCGGGACAGGGAGGAGGGGACAATGAGCAGTTCTTC.

The rearrangement uses TRBV7-6 and TRBJ1-2; D is ambiguous. Germline V gene sequence: CDR1 SGHVS, CDR2 FNYEAQ. V lost 5 bases and J lost 1, with 11 bases in between. The CDR3 length is 14 residues. The CDR3: CASSARRDNYGYTF. Here the CDR3 DNA reads TGTGCCAGCAGCGCGAGGCGGGATAACTATGGCTACACCTTC.

V gene TRBV19 combines with J gene TRBJ2-1; the match to TRBD2 covers 13 bases. The CDR3 has 17 residues. Losses at the gene ends were 3 bases for V and 6 bases for J; bases not matched to a gene: 8. The V gene's germline CDR1 is LNHDA and CDR2 SQIVND (reference sequence). CDR3 bases: TGTGCCAGTAGTATGGGCGGGACTAGCGGGAAGGTCAATGAGCAGTTCTTC. Its translation is CASSMGGTSGKVNEQFF.